The rows below give T cell receptor beta chains drawn from one sample of a study of blood T cells in healthy people across ages. TCRdb used MiXCR to reprocess the 5' RACE reads, holding one entry per CDR3 protein. The sample has about 970,000 distinct CDR3 sequences; around 54% are singletons. The sequenced sample was blood. The receptors here all came from an older woman in good health. CDR3s include the opening cysteine and the closing phenylalanine or tryptophan. Each record gives: CDR3 length, clone size, D gene, V gene, J gene, CDR3 protein, CDR3 DNA. D genes are given only for firm matches. Not all rows give a size; the values are once, few, many and, for expanded clones, a class.

len: 14; abundance: .; d_gene: TRBD1; v_gene: TRBV7-2; j_gene: TRBJ1-4; CDR3aa: CASSLDRGPEKLFF; CDR3nt: TGTGCCAGCAGCTTAGACAGGGGGCCCGAAAAACTGTTTTTT
len: 12; abundance: few; d_gene: .; v_gene: TRBV7-9; j_gene: TRBJ2-1; CDR3aa: CASSLDQFEQFF; CDR3nt: TGTGCCAGCAGCTTAGATCAGTTTGAGCAGTTCTTC
len: 15; abundance: .; d_gene: .; v_gene: TRBV27; j_gene: TRBJ1-2; CDR3aa: CASRAGRGGDYGYTF; CDR3nt: TGTGCCAGCAGAGCTGGTCGGGGAGGGGACTATGGCTACACCTTC
len: 15; abundance: .; d_gene: TRBD1; v_gene: TRBV6-2/TRBV6-3; j_gene: TRBJ1-5; CDR3aa: CASNQGGGSNQPQHF; CDR3nt: TGTGCCAGCAACCAGGGGGGAGGAAGCAATCAGCCCCAGCATTTT
len: 15; abundance: .; d_gene: .; v_gene: TRBV27; j_gene: TRBJ1-1; CDR3aa: CASSFRGGGNTEAFF; CDR3nt: TGTGCCAGCAGTTTCCGCGGAGGGGGAAACACTGAAGCTTTCTTT
len: 12; abundance: few; d_gene: .; v_gene: TRBV13; j_gene: TRBJ1-2; CDR3aa: CASQRDGYGYTF; CDR3nt: TGTGCCAGTCAACGGGACGGCTATGGCTACACCTTC
len: 17; abundance: .; d_gene: .; v_gene: TRBV21-1; j_gene: TRBJ2-5; CDR3aa: CASSKGRGGRFYNEQYF; CDR3nt: TGTGCCAGCAGCAAAGGGCGGGGCGGGAGATTTTACAATGAGCAGTACTTC
len: 15; abundance: .; d_gene: .; v_gene: TRBV5-1; j_gene: TRBJ2-1; CDR3aa: CASSFEPTSYNEQFF; CDR3nt: TGCGCCAGCAGCTTTGAACCGACTTCCTACAATGAGCAGTTCTTC
len: 16; abundance: .; d_gene: TRBD2; v_gene: TRBV7-9; j_gene: TRBJ2-7; CDR3aa: CASSSTLAGDSYEQYF; CDR3nt: TGTGCCAGCAGCTCCACACTAGCGGGAGACTCCTACGAGCAGTACTTC
len: 15; abundance: .; d_gene: .; v_gene: TRBV9; j_gene: TRBJ2-4; CDR3aa: CASSRQAGDKNIQYF; CDR3nt: TGTGCCAGCAGCCGACAGGCTGGGGACAAAAACATTCAGTACTTC
len: 13; abundance: .; d_gene: .; v_gene: TRBV12-3/TRBV12-4; j_gene: TRBJ1-2; CDR3aa: CASRGDFPYGYTF; CDR3nt: TGTGCCAGCAGGGGAGATTTCCCCTATGGCTACACCTTC
len: 18; abundance: .; d_gene: .; v_gene: TRBV4-3; j_gene: TRBJ2-6; CDR3aa: CASSQLTGLLPGANVLTF; CDR3nt: TGCGCCAGCAGCCAGCTTACAGGGCTGCTCCCTGGGGCCAACGTCCTGACTTTC
len: 17; abundance: .; d_gene: .; v_gene: TRBV28; j_gene: TRBJ2-4; CDR3aa: CASSPGSLRLAKNIQYF; CDR3nt: TGTGCCAGCAGTCCCGGGTCCCTCCGACTAGCCAAAAACATTCAGTACTTC
len: 13; abundance: .; d_gene: TRBD2; v_gene: TRBV20-1; j_gene: TRBJ2-5; CDR3aa: CSGGTSVKETQYF; CDR3nt: TGCAGTGGGGGGACTAGCGTAAAAGAGACCCAGTACTTC
len: 17; abundance: .; d_gene: .; v_gene: TRBV4-1; j_gene: TRBJ1-4; CDR3aa: CASSRNLGVATNEKLFF; CDR3nt: TGCGCCAGCAGCCGAAACCTGGGCGTAGCAACTAATGAAAAACTGTTTTTT
len: 15; abundance: .; d_gene: TRBD1; v_gene: TRBV6-5; j_gene: TRBJ2-3; CDR3aa: CASSNRDSGFVTQYF; CDR3nt: TGTGCCAGCAGTAACCGGGACAGTGGTTTTGTTACGCAGTATTTT
len: 14; abundance: few; d_gene: .; v_gene: TRBV2; j_gene: TRBJ2-7; CDR3aa: CASLRTVNSYEQYF; CDR3nt: TGTGCCAGCCTAAGGACTGTCAATTCATACGAGCAGTACTTC
len: 12; abundance: .; d_gene: TRBD1; v_gene: TRBV6-2/TRBV6-3; j_gene: TRBJ1-5; CDR3aa: CASSGTGKGRHF; CDR3nt: TGTGCCAGCAGTGGGACAGGAAAGGGCCGGCATTTT
len: 16; abundance: .; d_gene: TRBD1; v_gene: TRBV24-1; j_gene: TRBJ2-7; CDR3aa: CATRSTGGYFFYEQYF; CDR3nt: TGTGCCACCAGATCGACAGGGGGCTACTTTTTTTACGAGCAGTACTTC
len: 14; abundance: .; d_gene: .; v_gene: TRBV10-3; j_gene: TRBJ2-7; CDR3aa: CAISAGGYTGEQYF; CDR3nt: TGTGCCATCAGTGCTGGGGGGTACACGGGCGAGCAGTACTTC
len: 11; abundance: .; d_gene: .; v_gene: TRBV29-1; j_gene: TRBJ2-1; CDR3aa: CGVIPRNEQFF; CDR3nt: TGCGGCGTCATTCCCCGGAATGAGCAGTTCTTC
len: 13; abundance: .; d_gene: .; v_gene: TRBV9; j_gene: TRBJ2-7; CDR3aa: CASSVGGPLEQYF; CDR3nt: TGTGCCAGCAGCGTAGGGGGACCTCTCGAGCAGTACTTC
len: 16; abundance: .; d_gene: .; v_gene: TRBV7-2; j_gene: TRBJ1-2; CDR3aa: CASSLEYGGMVYGYTF; CDR3nt: TGTGCCAGCAGCTTAGAATATGGGGGTATGGTCTATGGCTACACCTTC
len: 15; abundance: .; d_gene: TRBD1; v_gene: TRBV10-1; j_gene: TRBJ2-7; CDR3aa: CASSGGTGTYNEQYF; CDR3nt: TGCGCCAGCAGCGGAGGGACAGGGACTTACAATGAGCAGTACTTC
len: 17; abundance: few; d_gene: TRBD1; v_gene: TRBV12-3/TRBV12-4; j_gene: TRBJ1-4; CDR3aa: CASSHPTGNGGNEKLFF; CDR3nt: TGTGCCAGCAGTCACCCGACAGGGAACGGTGGTAATGAAAAACTGTTTTTT
len: 13; abundance: .; d_gene: .; v_gene: TRBV5-1; j_gene: TRBJ2-5; CDR3aa: CASSPTTQETQYF; CDR3nt: TGCGCCAGCAGCCCCACTACGCAAGAGACCCAGTACTTC
len: 15; abundance: few; d_gene: TRBD1; v_gene: TRBV6-6; j_gene: TRBJ2-5; CDR3aa: CASSSPGQGSETQYF; CDR3nt: TGTGCCAGCAGTTCCCCTGGACAGGGGAGTGAGACCCAGTACTTC
len: 16; abundance: .; d_gene: .; v_gene: TRBV28; j_gene: TRBJ2-3; CDR3aa: CASSSVGGLSTDTQYF; CDR3nt: TGTGCCAGCAGTTCGGTGGGTGGATTAAGCACAGATACGCAGTATTTT
len: 14; abundance: .; d_gene: .; v_gene: TRBV6-5; j_gene: TRBJ1-5; CDR3aa: CASSYSLSYQPQHF; CDR3nt: TGTGCCAGCAGTTACTCGCTCAGCTATCAGCCCCAGCATTTT
len: 14; abundance: .; d_gene: .; v_gene: TRBV9; j_gene: TRBJ1-2; CDR3aa: CASSVAHLNYGYTF; CDR3nt: TGTGCCAGCAGCGTAGCACACCTTAACTATGGCTACACCTTC
len: 13; abundance: few; d_gene: .; v_gene: TRBV15; j_gene: TRBJ2-5; CDR3aa: CATSRGPGETQYF; CDR3nt: TGTGCCACCAGCAGAGGTCCAGGGGAGACCCAGTACTTC
len: 16; abundance: .; d_gene: TRBD2; v_gene: TRBV3-1; j_gene: TRBJ2-5; CDR3aa: CASSQVLLAGQETQYF; CDR3nt: TGTGCCAGCAGCCAAGTCCTACTAGCGGGCCAAGAGACCCAGTACTTC
len: 15; abundance: few; d_gene: .; v_gene: TRBV5-5; j_gene: TRBJ2-7; CDR3aa: CASSFLPPERGEQYF; CDR3nt: TGTGCCAGCAGCTTCCTGCCTCCCGAGAGGGGCGAGCAGTACTTC
len: 13; abundance: .; d_gene: TRBD1; v_gene: TRBV12-3/TRBV12-4; j_gene: TRBJ1-1; CDR3aa: CASGLTGVTEAFF; CDR3nt: TGTGCCAGCGGCTTGACAGGGGTCACTGAAGCTTTCTTT
len: 13; abundance: .; d_gene: .; v_gene: TRBV7-9; j_gene: TRBJ1-1; CDR3aa: CASSLAFNTEAFF; CDR3nt: TGTGCCAGCAGCCTGGCATTCAACACTGAAGCTTTCTTT
len: 14; abundance: .; d_gene: .; v_gene: TRBV7-8; j_gene: TRBJ1-1; CDR3aa: CASSLKGFHSEAFF; CDR3nt: TGTGCCAGCAGCTTAAAGGGGTTTCATTCTGAAGCTTTCTTT
len: 12; abundance: once; d_gene: .; v_gene: TRBV29-1; j_gene: TRBJ2-1; CDR3aa: CSVDAKEGEQFF; CDR3nt: TGCAGCGTTGATGCAAAAGAGGGGGAGCAGTTCTTC
len: 15; abundance: .; d_gene: TRBD1; v_gene: TRBV6-1; j_gene: TRBJ2-5; CDR3aa: CASSTGTGTQETQYF; CDR3nt: TGTGCCAGCAGCACTGGGACAGGGACTCAAGAGACCCAGTACTTC
len: 14; abundance: many; d_gene: .; v_gene: TRBV29-1; j_gene: TRBJ2-2; CDR3aa: CSVLTMAGAGELFF; CDR3nt: TGCAGCGTCCTCACCATGGCCGGGGCCGGGGAGCTGTTTTTT
len: 15; abundance: .; d_gene: TRBD1; v_gene: TRBV5-8; j_gene: TRBJ1-5; CDR3aa: CASSRGQSSNQPQHF; CDR3nt: TGTGCCAGCAGCAGGGGACAGTCTAGCAATCAGCCCCAGCATTTT
len: 14; abundance: .; d_gene: .; v_gene: TRBV20-1; j_gene: TRBJ2-1; CDR3aa: CSARAASATSEQFF; CDR3nt: TGCAGTGCTAGAGCGGCTAGCGCCACGAGTGAGCAGTTCTTC
len: 13; abundance: .; d_gene: .; v_gene: TRBV11-2; j_gene: TRBJ2-5; CDR3aa: CASNPLGVETQYF; CDR3nt: TGTGCCAGCAACCCCCTCGGGGTTGAGACCCAGTACTTC
len: 14; abundance: few; d_gene: .; v_gene: TRBV18; j_gene: TRBJ1-2; CDR3aa: CASSPNGTPEGYTF; CDR3nt: TGTGCCAGCTCACCCAACGGGACCCCGGAAGGCTACACCTTC
len: 13; abundance: few; d_gene: TRBD1; v_gene: TRBV10-3; j_gene: TRBJ2-5; CDR3aa: CAVGTGDGETQYF; CDR3nt: TGTGCCGTTGGGACAGGGGATGGGGAGACCCAGTACTTC
len: 12; abundance: many; d_gene: .; v_gene: TRBV14; j_gene: TRBJ2-7; CDR3aa: CASSQDRVEQYF; CDR3nt: TGTGCCAGCAGCCAAGATAGAGTCGAGCAGTACTTC
len: 15; abundance: once; d_gene: TRBD1; v_gene: TRBV5-5; j_gene: TRBJ2-5; CDR3aa: CASSSLGDRGQTQYF; CDR3nt: TGTGCCAGCAGCTCCCTGGGGGACAGGGGGCAGACCCAGTACTTC
len: 12; abundance: few; d_gene: .; v_gene: TRBV29-1; j_gene: TRBJ2-7; CDR3aa: CSGARSYNEQYF; CDR3nt: TGCAGTGGAGCTCGCTCCTACAATGAGCAGTACTTC
len: 15; abundance: .; d_gene: TRBD1; v_gene: TRBV6-6; j_gene: TRBJ2-2; CDR3aa: CASSNRDRTTGELFF; CDR3nt: TGTGCCAGCAGTAACCGGGACAGGACCACCGGGGAGCTGTTTTTT
len: 11; abundance: .; d_gene: .; v_gene: TRBV6-5; j_gene: TRBJ2-4; CDR3aa: CASSSRTAQYF; CDR3nt: TGTGCCAGCAGCAGTAGGACGGCTCAGTACTTC
len: 15; abundance: few; d_gene: TRBD1; v_gene: TRBV28; j_gene: TRBJ2-7; CDR3aa: CASSPGQGGTDEQYF; CDR3nt: TGTGCCAGCAGCCCGGGACAGGGGGGAACCGACGAGCAGTACTTC
len: 13; abundance: .; d_gene: .; v_gene: TRBV20-1; j_gene: TRBJ2-7; CDR3aa: CSASESSYNEQYF; CDR3nt: TGCAGTGCTAGCGAAAGCTCCTACAATGAGCAGTACTTC
len: 15; abundance: .; d_gene: .; v_gene: TRBV5-4; j_gene: TRBJ2-6; CDR3aa: CASSFPGTGANVLTF; CDR3nt: TGTGCCAGCAGTTTCCCAGGCACGGGGGCCAACGTCCTGACTTTC
len: 12; abundance: .; d_gene: .; v_gene: TRBV5-1; j_gene: TRBJ2-3; CDR3aa: CASTENTDTQYF; CDR3nt: TGCGCCAGCACCGAGAACACAGATACGCAGTATTTT
len: 16; abundance: .; d_gene: TRBD2; v_gene: TRBV3-1; j_gene: TRBJ2-1; CDR3aa: CASSHRRTSSHNEQFF; CDR3nt: TGTGCCAGCAGCCACCGCAGGACTAGCTCTCACAATGAGCAGTTCTTC
len: 15; abundance: .; d_gene: TRBD2; v_gene: TRBV6-2/TRBV6-3; j_gene: TRBJ2-3; CDR3aa: CASSQTGGRTDTQYF; CDR3nt: TGTGCCAGCAGCCAGACGGGAGGACGCACAGATACGCAGTATTTT
len: 15; abundance: .; d_gene: .; v_gene: TRBV11-2; j_gene: TRBJ1-4; CDR3aa: CASSSVRRTNEKLFF; CDR3nt: TGTGCCAGCAGCTCTGTAAGGCGGACTAATGAAAAACTGTTTTTT
len: 18; abundance: .; d_gene: .; v_gene: TRBV12-3/TRBV12-4; j_gene: TRBJ2-6; CDR3aa: CASSLEGQGWSGANILTF; CDR3nt: TGTGCCAGCAGTTTGGAGGGGCAGGGTTGGTCTGGGGCCAACATCCTGACTTTC
len: 17; abundance: many; d_gene: TRBD2; v_gene: TRBV29-1; j_gene: TRBJ2-3; CDR3aa: CSVEDLRETSGRYTQYF; CDR3nt: TGCAGCGTTGAAGATCTTAGGGAGACTAGCGGGAGATATACGCAGTATTTT